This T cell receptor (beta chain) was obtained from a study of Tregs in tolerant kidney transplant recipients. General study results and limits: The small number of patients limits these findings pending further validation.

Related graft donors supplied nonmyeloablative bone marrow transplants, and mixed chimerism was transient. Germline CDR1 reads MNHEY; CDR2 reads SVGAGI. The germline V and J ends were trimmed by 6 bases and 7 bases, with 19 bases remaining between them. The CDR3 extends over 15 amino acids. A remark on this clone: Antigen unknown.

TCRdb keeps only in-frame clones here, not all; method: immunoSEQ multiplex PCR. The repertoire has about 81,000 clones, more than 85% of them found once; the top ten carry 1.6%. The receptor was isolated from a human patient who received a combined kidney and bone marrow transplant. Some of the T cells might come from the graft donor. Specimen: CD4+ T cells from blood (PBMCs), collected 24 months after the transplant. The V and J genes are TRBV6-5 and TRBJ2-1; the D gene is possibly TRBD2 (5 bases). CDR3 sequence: CASRTQVGRTNEQFF. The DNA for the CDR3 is TGTGCCAGCAGAACCCAAGTAGGGAGAACAAATGAGCAGTTCTTC.